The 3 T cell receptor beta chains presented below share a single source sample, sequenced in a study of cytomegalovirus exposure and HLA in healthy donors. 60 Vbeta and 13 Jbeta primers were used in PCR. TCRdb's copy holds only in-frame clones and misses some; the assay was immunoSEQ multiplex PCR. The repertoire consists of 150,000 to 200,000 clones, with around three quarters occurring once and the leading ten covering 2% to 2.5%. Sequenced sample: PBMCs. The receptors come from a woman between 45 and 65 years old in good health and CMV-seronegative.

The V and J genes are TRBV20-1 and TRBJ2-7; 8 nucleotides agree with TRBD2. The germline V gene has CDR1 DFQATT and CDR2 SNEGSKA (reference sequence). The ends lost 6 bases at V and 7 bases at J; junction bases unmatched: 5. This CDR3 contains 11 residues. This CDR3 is CSAPGGWEQYF. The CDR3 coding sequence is TGCAGTGCCCCGGGGGGGTGGGAGCAGTACTTC.

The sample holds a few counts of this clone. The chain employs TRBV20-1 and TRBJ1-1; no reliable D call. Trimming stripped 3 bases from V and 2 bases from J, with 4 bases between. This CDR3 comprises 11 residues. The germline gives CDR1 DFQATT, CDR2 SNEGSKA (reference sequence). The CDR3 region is CSARGNTEAFF. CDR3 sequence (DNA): TGCAGTGCTAGGGGCAACACTGAAGCTTTCTTT.

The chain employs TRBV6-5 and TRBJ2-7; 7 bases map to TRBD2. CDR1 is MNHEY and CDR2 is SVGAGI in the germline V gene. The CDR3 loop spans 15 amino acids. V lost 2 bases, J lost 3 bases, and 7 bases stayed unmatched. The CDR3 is CASSYKRGKGYEQYF. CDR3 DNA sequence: TGTGCCAGCAGTTACAAGCGGGGAAAAGGCTACGAGCAGTACTTC.